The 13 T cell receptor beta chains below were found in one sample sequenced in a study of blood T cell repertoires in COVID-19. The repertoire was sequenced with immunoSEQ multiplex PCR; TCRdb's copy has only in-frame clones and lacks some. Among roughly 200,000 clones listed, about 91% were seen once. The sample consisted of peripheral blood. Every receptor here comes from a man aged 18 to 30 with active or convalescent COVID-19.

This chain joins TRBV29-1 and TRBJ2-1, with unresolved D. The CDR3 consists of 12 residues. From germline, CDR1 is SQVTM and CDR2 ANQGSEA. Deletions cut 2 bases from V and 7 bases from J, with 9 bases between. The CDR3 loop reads CSVEIIANEQFF. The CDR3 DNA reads TGCAGCGTTGAAATAATCGCGAATGAGCAGTTCTTC.

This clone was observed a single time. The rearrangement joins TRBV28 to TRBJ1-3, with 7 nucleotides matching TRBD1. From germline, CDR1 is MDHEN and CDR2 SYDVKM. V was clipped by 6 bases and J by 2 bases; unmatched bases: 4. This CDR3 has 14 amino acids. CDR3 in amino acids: CASSVTGAGNTIYF. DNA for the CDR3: TGTGCCAGCAGCGTTACAGGGGCTGGAAACACCATATATTTT.

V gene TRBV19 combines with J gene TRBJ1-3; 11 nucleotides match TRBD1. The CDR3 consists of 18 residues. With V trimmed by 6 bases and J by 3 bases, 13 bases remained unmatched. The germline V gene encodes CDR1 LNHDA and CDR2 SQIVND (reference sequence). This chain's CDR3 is CASRSRDRGVAFGNTIYF. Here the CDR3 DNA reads TGTGCCAGTAGAAGCCGGGACAGGGGGGTCGCGTTTGGAAACACCATATATTTT.

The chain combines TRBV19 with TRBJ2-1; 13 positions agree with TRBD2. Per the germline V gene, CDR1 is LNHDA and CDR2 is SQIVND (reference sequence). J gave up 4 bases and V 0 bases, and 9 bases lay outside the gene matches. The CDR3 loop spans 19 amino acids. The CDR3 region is CASSIDRRGLAGIYNEQFF. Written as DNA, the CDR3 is TGTGCCAGTAGTATAGATCGGAGGGGACTAGCGGGAATATACAATGAGCAGTTCTTC.

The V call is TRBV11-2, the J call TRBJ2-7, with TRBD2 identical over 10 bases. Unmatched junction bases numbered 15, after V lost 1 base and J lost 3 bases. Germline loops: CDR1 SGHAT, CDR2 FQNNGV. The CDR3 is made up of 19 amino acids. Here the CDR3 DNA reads TGTGCCAGCAGCTTAGGGCGAGGACTAGCGGTATCGGACTACTACGAGCAGTACTTC. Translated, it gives CASSLGRGLAVSDYYEQYF. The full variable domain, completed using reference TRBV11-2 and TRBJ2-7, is EAGVAQSPRYKIIEKRQSVAFWCNPISGHATLYWYQQILGQGPKLLIQFQNNGVVDDSQLPKDRFSAERLKGVDSTLKIQPAKLEDSAVYLCASSLGRGLAVSDYYEQYFGPGTRLTVT.

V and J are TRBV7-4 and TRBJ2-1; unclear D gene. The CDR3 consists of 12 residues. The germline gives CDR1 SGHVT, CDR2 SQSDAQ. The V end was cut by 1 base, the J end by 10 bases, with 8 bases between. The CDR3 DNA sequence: TGTGCCAGCAGCTTAGAACGGAGAGAGCAGTTCTTC. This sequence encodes CASSLERREQFF.

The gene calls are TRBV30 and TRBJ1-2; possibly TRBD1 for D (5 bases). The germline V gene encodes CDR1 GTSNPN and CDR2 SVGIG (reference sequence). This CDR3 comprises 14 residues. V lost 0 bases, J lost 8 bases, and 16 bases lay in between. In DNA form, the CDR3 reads TGTGCCTGGAGTGTTCCGACAGTACCTTCGGGCTACACCTTC. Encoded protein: CAWSVPTVPSGYTF.

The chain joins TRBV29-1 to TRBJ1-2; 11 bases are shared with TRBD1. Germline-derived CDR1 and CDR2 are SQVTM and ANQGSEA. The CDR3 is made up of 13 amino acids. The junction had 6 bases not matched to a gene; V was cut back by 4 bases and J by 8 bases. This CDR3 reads CSVGDRGAWGYTF. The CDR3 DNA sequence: TGCAGCGTTGGGGACAGGGGGGCTTGGGGCTACACCTTC.

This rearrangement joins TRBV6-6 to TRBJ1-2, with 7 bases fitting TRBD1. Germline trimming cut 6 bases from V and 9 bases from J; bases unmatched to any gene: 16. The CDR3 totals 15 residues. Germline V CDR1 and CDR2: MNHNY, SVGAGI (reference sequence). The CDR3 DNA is TGTGCCAGCAGCCCTGGGGCCGAGACAGGGTATCGCTACACCTTC. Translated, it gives CASSPGAETGYRYTF.

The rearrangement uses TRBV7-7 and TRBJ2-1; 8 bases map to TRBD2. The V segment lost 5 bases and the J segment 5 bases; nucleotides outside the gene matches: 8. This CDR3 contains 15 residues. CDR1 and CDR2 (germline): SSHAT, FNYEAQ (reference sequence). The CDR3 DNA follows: TGTGCCAGCAGCCCCGGACTAGCACCAAACAATGAGCAGTTCTTC. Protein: CASSPGLAPNNEQFF. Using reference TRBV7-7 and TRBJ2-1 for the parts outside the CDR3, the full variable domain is GAGVSQSPRYKVTKRGQDVTLRCDPISSHATLYWYQQALGQGPEFLTYFNYEAQPDKSGLPSDRFSAERPEGSISTLTIQRTEQRDSAMYRCASSPGLAPNNEQFFGPGTRLTVL.

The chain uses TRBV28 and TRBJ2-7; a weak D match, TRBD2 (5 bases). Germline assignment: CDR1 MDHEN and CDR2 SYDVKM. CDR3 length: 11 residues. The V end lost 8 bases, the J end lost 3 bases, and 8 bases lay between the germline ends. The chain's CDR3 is CASGSLYEQYF. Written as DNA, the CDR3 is TGTGCCAGCGGGAGTCTCTACGAGCAGTACTTC.

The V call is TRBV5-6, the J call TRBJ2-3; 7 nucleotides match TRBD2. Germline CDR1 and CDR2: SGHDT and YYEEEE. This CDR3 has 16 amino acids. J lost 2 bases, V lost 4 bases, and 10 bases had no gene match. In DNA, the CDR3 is TGTGCCAGCAGCCCAGCCCCGGGAGGACCCACAGATACGCAGTATTTT. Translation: CASSPAPGGPTDTQYF.

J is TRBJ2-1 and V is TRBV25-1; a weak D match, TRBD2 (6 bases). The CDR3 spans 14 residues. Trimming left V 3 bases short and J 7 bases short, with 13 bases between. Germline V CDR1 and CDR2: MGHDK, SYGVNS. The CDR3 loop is CASSETSWGNEQFF. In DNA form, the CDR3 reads TGTGCCAGCAGTGAGACTAGTTGGGGTAATGAGCAGTTCTTC.